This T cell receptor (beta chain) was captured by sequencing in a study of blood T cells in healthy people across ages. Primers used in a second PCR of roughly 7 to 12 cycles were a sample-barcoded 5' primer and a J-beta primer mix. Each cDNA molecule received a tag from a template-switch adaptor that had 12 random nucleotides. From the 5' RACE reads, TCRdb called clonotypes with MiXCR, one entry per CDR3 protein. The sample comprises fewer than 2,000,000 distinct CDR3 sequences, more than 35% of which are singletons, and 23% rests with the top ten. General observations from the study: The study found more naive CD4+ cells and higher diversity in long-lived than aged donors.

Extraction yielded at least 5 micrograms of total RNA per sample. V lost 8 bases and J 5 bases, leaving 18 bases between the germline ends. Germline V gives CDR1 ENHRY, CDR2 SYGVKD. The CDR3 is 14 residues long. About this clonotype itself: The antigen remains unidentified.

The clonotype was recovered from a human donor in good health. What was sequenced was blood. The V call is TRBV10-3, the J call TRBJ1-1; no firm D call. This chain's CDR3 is CAIGHDTDRTEAFF. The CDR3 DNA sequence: TGTGCCATCGGCCACGATACAGATAGAACTGAAGCTTTCTTT.